This TCR beta chain was sequenced in a study of OX40 agonist ivuxolimab in advanced cancers. Turning to the study itself: The study enrolled dose-escalation patients with hepatocellular carcinoma, melanoma, renal cell or head and neck cancer. The dose-escalation cohort was over 65% male, with a mean age of 60 years, ranging about 20 to 85. Study-wide points: It was not determined which antigens were specifically recognized by the peripheral T cells that had undergone clonal expansion. Averaged across samples, CD8+ T cells carried more expanded clones than CD4+ did.

Germline V gives CDR1 SGHRS, CDR2 YFSETQ. Unmatched junction bases numbered 9, after V lost 3 bases and J lost 6 bases. The CDR3 totals 16 residues. Some clones are missing from TCRdb's copy, which holds only in-frame ones; the method was immunoSEQ multiplex PCR. The sample includes 65,000 to 70,000 clones, roughly 82% of them seen just once. A word on this clone: Its antigen is undetermined.

Sample: CD4+ or CD8+ T cells sorted from blood, taken in a trial of the OX40 agonist ivuxolimab. This sequence originates from an adult with an advanced solid tumor such as melanoma, head and neck, liver or kidney cancer. This sequence joins TRBV5-1 and TRBJ2-2; the match to TRBD1 covers 9 bases. The DNA of the CDR3 is TGCGCCAGCAGCTCCGGGACAGGGCAGGCTGCCGGGGAGCTGTTTTTT. Translation: CASSSGTGQAAGELFF.